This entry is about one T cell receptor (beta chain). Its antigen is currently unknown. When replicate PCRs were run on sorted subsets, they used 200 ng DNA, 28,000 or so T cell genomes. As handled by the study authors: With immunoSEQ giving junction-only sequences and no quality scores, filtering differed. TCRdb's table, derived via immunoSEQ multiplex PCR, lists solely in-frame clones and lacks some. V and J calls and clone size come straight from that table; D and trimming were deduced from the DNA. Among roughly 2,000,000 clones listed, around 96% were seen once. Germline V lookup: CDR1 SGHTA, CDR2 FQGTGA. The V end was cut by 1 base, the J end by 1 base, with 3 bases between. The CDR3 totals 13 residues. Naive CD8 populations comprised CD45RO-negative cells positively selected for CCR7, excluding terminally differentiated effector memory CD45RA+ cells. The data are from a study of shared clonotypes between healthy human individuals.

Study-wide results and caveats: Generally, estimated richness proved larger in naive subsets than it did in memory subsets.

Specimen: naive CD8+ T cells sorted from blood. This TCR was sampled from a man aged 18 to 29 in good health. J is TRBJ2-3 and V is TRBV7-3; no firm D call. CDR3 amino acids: CASSLMGTDTQYF. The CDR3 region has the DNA TGTGCCAGCAGCTTAATGGGCACAGATACGCAGTATTTT. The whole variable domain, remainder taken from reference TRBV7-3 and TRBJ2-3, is GAGVSQTPSNKVTEKGKYVELRCDPISGHTALYWYRQSLGQGPEFLIYFQGTGAADDSGLPNDRFFAVRPEGSVSTLKIQRTERGDSAVYLCASSLMGTDTQYFGPGTRLTVL.